These 3 T cell receptor beta chains share one sample of origin, sequenced in a study of T cells in Graves' hyperthyroidism and ophthalmopathy. Regions amplified from RNA transcripts were the TCR beta CDR3 regions. Primed by the HTBI set, a first-round RT-PCR was run on the TCR CDR3. One entry per CDR3 protein results from TCRdb running MiXCR on the multiplex PCR reads. The table records about 370,000 distinct CDR3 sequences, roughly 15% of them present only once. Sample: blood. Source of these receptors: a woman aged 55-69 years with Graves' ophthalmopathy.

The rearrangement links TRBV19 to TRBJ1-1; no definite D call. The germline V gene has CDR1 LNHDA and CDR2 SQIVND (reference sequence). This CDR3 spans 13 amino acids. The V end was cut by 2 bases, the J end by 0 bases, with 4 bases between. CDR3 sequence: CASSIPLNTEAFF. In DNA form, the CDR3 reads TGTGCCAGTAGTATACCACTGAACACTGAAGCTTTCTTT.

CDR3 protein: CASSFGQGASYEQYF. The DNA for the CDR3 is TGTGCCAGCAGCTTCGGGCAGGGAGCCTCCTACGAGCAGTACTTC. The chain joins TRBV7-3 to TRBJ2-7, with D perhaps being TRBD1 or TRBD2 (5 bases each). Looked up from germline, CDR1 is SGHTA and CDR2 is FQGTGA. Trimming pared 3 bases from V and 0 bases from J, leaving 12 bases between. This CDR3 has 15 amino acids. Full variable domain (missing parts from reference TRBV7-3 and TRBJ2-7): GAGVSQTPSNKVTEKGKYVELRCDPISGHTALYWYRQSLGQGPEFLIYFQGTGAADDSGLPNDRFFAVRPEGSVSTLKIQRTERGDSAVYLCASSFGQGASYEQYFGPGTRLTVT.

This clonotype came up many times. The chain recombines TRBV12-3 or TRBV12-4 with TRBJ2-5; TRBD2 matches 7 bases. The length of the CDR3 is 14 residues. V lost 6 bases to trimming and J lost 5 bases; unmatched junction nucleotides: 9. The CDR3 reads CASRFSGRRETQYF. Written as DNA, the CDR3 is TGTGCCAGCAGATTTAGCGGGCGGCGGGAGACCCAGTACTTC.